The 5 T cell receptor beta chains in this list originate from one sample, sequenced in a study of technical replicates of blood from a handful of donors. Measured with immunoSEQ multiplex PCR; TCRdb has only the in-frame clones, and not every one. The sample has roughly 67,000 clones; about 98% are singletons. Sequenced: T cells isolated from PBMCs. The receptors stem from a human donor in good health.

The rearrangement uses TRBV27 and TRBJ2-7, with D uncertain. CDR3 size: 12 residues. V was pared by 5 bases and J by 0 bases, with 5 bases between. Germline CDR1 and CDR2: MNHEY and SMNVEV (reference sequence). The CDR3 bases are TGTGCCAGCAGTCCTCCCTCCTACGAGCAGTACTTC. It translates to CASSPPSYEQYF.

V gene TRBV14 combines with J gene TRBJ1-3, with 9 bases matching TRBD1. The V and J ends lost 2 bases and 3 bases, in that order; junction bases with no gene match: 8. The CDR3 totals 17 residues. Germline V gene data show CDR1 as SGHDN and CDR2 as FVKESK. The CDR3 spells CASSQYDRGTYGNTIYF. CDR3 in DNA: TGTGCCAGCAGCCAATATGACAGGGGGACATATGGAAACACCATATATTTT.

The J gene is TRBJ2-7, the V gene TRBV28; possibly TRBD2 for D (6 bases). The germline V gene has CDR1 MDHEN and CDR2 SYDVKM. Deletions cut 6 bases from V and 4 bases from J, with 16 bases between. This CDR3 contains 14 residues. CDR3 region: CASSLMGGVYEQYF. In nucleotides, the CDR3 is TGTGCCAGCAGCCTTATGGGAGGTGTTTACGAGCAGTACTTC.

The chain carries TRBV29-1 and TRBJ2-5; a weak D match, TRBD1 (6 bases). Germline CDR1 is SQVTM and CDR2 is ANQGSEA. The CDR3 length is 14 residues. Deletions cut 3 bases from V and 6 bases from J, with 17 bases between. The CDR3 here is CSVDPSGGEKTQYF. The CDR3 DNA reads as TGCAGCGTTGATCCCTCTGGGGGCGAGAAGACCCAGTACTTC.

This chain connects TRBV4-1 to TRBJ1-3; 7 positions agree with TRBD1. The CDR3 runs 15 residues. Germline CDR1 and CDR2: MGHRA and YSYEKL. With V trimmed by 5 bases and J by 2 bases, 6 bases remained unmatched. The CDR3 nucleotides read TGCGCCAGCAGCTACACAGGGGACGCTGGAAACACCATATATTTT. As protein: CASSYTGDAGNTIYF.